The 15 T cell receptor beta chains presented below share a single source sample, sequenced in a study of regulatory T cells in long-lasting Graves disease. CDR3-region Arm-PCR and iRepertoire HTBI primers produced the TCR beta libraries. TCRdb re-analysed the multiplex PCR reads in MiXCR, keeping a single row per CDR3 protein. The table records around 420,000 distinct CDR3 sequences, about 16% of them present only once. Time point reported: newly diagnosed GD, antithyroid drugs for less than 3 months. The TCR library was prepared using RNA isolated from PBMCs. The sequences come from peripheral blood mononuclear cells (PBMCs), collected at new diagnosis, from a patient treated with antithyroid drugs. All receptors come from a female donor with Graves disease.

This clonotype was observed a handful of times. The rearrangement links TRBV18 to TRBJ2-7; possibly TRBD1 for D (6 bases). V gave up 2 bases and J gave up 3 bases, with 14 bases separating them. CDR1 is KGHSH, CDR2 LQKENI, per germline. This CDR3 region has 15 residues. The CDR3 DNA reads as TGTGCCAGCTCACCAAGAGCTACAGGGAACTACGAGCAGTACTTC. Protein sequence: CASSPRATGNYEQYF.

This clonotype was detected many times. Compared with germline, one end of the junction differs, possibly owing to a read error. The chain has TRBV5-1 and TRBJ2-7; TRBD1 aligns across 7 bases. This CDR3 is 13 amino acids long. Germline CDR1 SGHRS, CDR2 YFSETQ. This chain's CDR3 is CASSLGTDYEQYF. The DNA of the CDR3 is TGTGCCAGCAGCTTGGGGACAGACTACGAGCAGTACTTC.

The V call is TRBV24-1, the J call TRBJ1-6; tentative D call: TRBD1 (5 bases). The CDR3 extends over 12 amino acids. Looked up from germline, CDR1 is KGHDR and CDR2 is SFDVKD. The CDR3 bases are TGTCCTCCAGGGAGTCCAGATTCACCCCTCCACTTT. This gives the protein CPPGSPDSPLHF.

This CDR3 reads CSAGDRGYQETQYF. As DNA, the CDR3 is TGCAGTGCCGGAGACAGGGGCTACCAAGAGACCCAGTACTTC. The chain uses TRBV20-1 and TRBJ2-5; 8 bases map to TRBD1. From germline, CDR1 is DFQATT and CDR2 SNEGSKA (reference sequence). This CDR3 is 14 amino acids long. Losses at the gene ends were 6 bases for V and 0 bases for J; bases not matched to a gene: 6.

This clonotype was detected ten times or more. Germline and junction disagree at one end, which may indicate a read error. The chain couples TRBV12-3 or TRBV12-4 to TRBJ2-7; either TRBD1 or TRBD2 may supply D (6 bases each). This CDR3 has 12 residues. The CDR3 DNA sequence: TGTGCCAGCAGTAGGGGGGAAACAATCACAGGCTTC. Translated: CASSRGETITGF.

This clonotype was recorded many times. This CDR3 reads CASSLSVNNEKLFF. The DNA of the CDR3 is TGTGCCAGCAGTTTATCGGTGAATAATGAAAAACTGTTTTTT. The V and J genes are TRBV27 and TRBJ1-4; D call uncertain. The CDR3 consists of 14 residues. V was shortened by 0 bases and J by 4 bases, with 6 bases between the two germline ends. Germline V gene data show CDR1 as MNHEY and CDR2 as SMNVEV (reference sequence). Together with reference TRBV27 and TRBJ1-4, the CDR3 gives the full variable domain: EAQVTQNPRYLITVTGKKLTVTCSQNMNHEYMSWYRQDPGLGLRQIYYSMNVEVTDKGDVPEGYKVSRKEKRNFPLILESPSPNQTSLYFCASSLSVNNEKLFFGSGTQLSVL.

This clonotype was counted many times. This chain uses TRBV5-4 with TRBJ2-5; D may match TRBD1 or TRBD2 (5 bases each). V gave up 4 bases and J gave up 5 bases, with 24 bases separating them. This CDR3 has 17 residues. From germline, CDR1 is SGHNT and CDR2 YYREEE (reference sequence). The CDR3 loop is CASSVDPTPGSGETQYF. In DNA form, the CDR3 reads TGTGCCAGCAGCGTTGACCCGACCCCAGGGTCGGGGGAGACCCAGTACTTC.

This clonotype was found many times. The chain uses TRBV18 and TRBJ2-1; D is ambiguous. This CDR3 region has 13 residues. The V end lost 1 base, the J end lost 8 bases, and 9 bases lay between the germline ends. The germline CDR1 and CDR2 sequences are KGHSH and LQKENI. CDR3 in DNA: TGTGCCAGCTCACCACAACCTTATCATGAGCAGTTCTTC. Amino acid sequence: CASSPQPYHEQFF. Together with reference TRBV18 and TRBJ2-1, the CDR3 gives the full variable domain: NAGVMQNPRHLVRRRGQEARLRCSPMKGHSHVYWYRQLPEEGLKFMVYLQKENIIDESGMPKERFSAEFPKEGPSILRIQQVVRGDSAAYFCASSPQPYHEQFFGPGTRLTVL.

Ten or more counts support this clonotype. V is TRBV3-1 and J is TRBJ2-7; D is perhaps TRBD2 (5 bases). Trimming removed 1 base at V and 0 bases at J, with 7 bases between. The length of the CDR3 is 14 residues. Germline values: CDR1 LGHDT, CDR2 YNNKEL (reference sequence). This CDR3 is CASSQVASSYEQYF. The CDR3 nucleotides read TGTGCCAGCAGCCAAGTAGCGAGCTCCTACGAGCAGTACTTC.

This clonotype was counted many times. The rearrangement joins TRBV5-6 to TRBJ2-2; D is perhaps TRBD1 (5 bases). Trimming cost V 2 bases and J 6 bases, with 8 bases left between them. From germline, CDR1 is SGHDT and CDR2 YYEEEE. This CDR3 has 13 amino acids. Written as DNA, the CDR3 is TGTGCCAGCAGCTTCGGACACCCCGGGGAGCTGTTTTTT. Translating it yields CASSFGHPGELFF.

For this clonotype: A read error is the likely source, as a far larger clone sits one nucleotide away. This sequence joins TRBV7-9 and TRBJ2-1; D is ambiguous. CDR1 is SEHNR and CDR2 is FQNEAQ in the germline V gene (reference sequence). This CDR3 has 11 residues. For the CDR3, the DNA is TGTACCAGCAGCCCGTACAATGAGCAGTTCTTC. This encodes CTSSPYNEQFF. Full variable domain (missing parts from reference TRBV7-9 and TRBJ2-1): DTGVSQNPRHKITKRGQNVTFRCDPISEHNRLYWYRQTLGQGPEFLTYFQNEAQLEKSRLLSDRFSAERPKGSFSTLEIQRTEQGDSAMYLCTSSPYNEQFFGPGTRLTVL.

This clonotype was seen repeatedly, ten times or more. The genes are TRBV11-2 and TRBJ1-1; no definite D call. Germline CDR1 reads SGHAT; CDR2 reads FQNNGV. V dropped 3 bases and J dropped 4 bases, with 9 bases sitting between them. CDR3 length: 13 residues. CDR3 sequence: CASSFFSGTEAFF. CDR3 sequence (DNA): TGTGCCAGCAGCTTTTTCTCGGGCACTGAAGCTTTCTTT.

The gene calls are TRBV19 and TRBJ2-7; the D gene is possibly TRBD2 (5 bases). The CDR3 is 15 residues long. Trimming removed 5 bases from V and 1 base from J, with 15 bases in between. CDR1 is LNHDA and CDR2 is SQIVND in the germline V gene (reference sequence). Written as DNA, the CDR3 is TGTGCCAGTAGTCTCTCGTATGACTATTCCTACGAGCAGTACTTC. Translating gives CASSLSYDYSYEQYF.

Many counts were recorded for this clonotype. The J gene is TRBJ2-5, the V gene TRBV2; 8 nucleotides line up with TRBD2. CDR3 length: 17 residues. V trimming: 6 bases; J trimming: 1 base; junction bases outside the gene matches: 13. The germline V gene has CDR1 SNHLY and CDR2 FYNNEI. CDR3 amino acids: CASRKVAGNLIQETQYF. The CDR3 DNA sequence: TGTGCCAGCAGGAAGGTAGCGGGAAACCTTATCCAAGAGACCCAGTACTTC.

This clonotype was observed at least ten times. CDR3 in DNA: TGCGCCAGCAGCTTGGGAGGGCAGTCCTACGAGCAGTACTTC. It encodes CASSLGGQSYEQYF. The chain links TRBV5-1 to TRBJ2-7; TRBD2 is a possible D gene (5 bases). CDR1 SGHRS and CDR2 YFSETQ come from the germline V gene. Trimming stripped 0 bases from V and 1 base from J, with 8 bases between. The CDR3 sequence is 14 residues long.